This is a list of T cell receptor beta chains from one sample in a study of identical twins. A single record per CDR3 protein comes from TCRdb applying MiXCR to the 5' RACE reads. The sample yields around 1.7 million distinct CDR3 sequences, around 29% seen once. The source material was cord blood. The receptors originated from a newborn girl in good health. The CDR3 runs from the conserved cysteine through the conserved F or W. The D gene is left open where the match is weak. Clone size appears in some rows only: once, few, many, or a class for an expanded clone.

V gene	D gene	J gene	clone size	CDR3 protein	CDR3 DNA
TRBV5-1	-	TRBJ1-2	-	CASSAQGSGYTF	TGCGCCAGCAGCGCCCAGGGAAGTGGCTACACCTTC
TRBV11-2	TRBD1	TRBJ1-6	-	CASRPWTGENSPLHF	TGTGCCAGCAGGCCCTGGACAGGGGAAAATTCACCCCTCCACTTT
TRBV5-1	-	TRBJ2-4	-	CASSFGGALAKNIQYF	TGCGCCAGCAGCTTCGGCGGGGCACTAGCCAAAAACATTCAGTACTTC
TRBV3-1	TRBD2	TRBJ2-5	-	CASSQGGLAVQETQYF	TGTGCCAGCAGCCAAGGAGGTCTAGCGGTACAAGAGACCCAGTACTTC
TRBV9	-	TRBJ2-1	-	CASSVAQSSYEQFF	TGTGCCAGCAGCGTAGCCCAGAGCTCCTACGAGCAGTTCTTC
TRBV27	-	TRBJ2-5	few	CASSPWPGETQYF	TGTGCCAGCAGTCCATGGCCCGGAGAGACCCAGTACTTC
TRBV3-1	-	TRBJ1-2	-	CASSRFREYGYTF	TGTGCCAGCAGCCGATTCAGGGAATATGGCTACACCTTC
TRBV27	-	TRBJ2-3	-	CASSLSPAQSTDTQYF	TGTGCCAGCAGTTTGAGCCCAGCGCAAAGCACAGATACGCAGTATTTT
TRBV12-3/TRBV12-4	-	TRBJ2-7	-	CASSPGTASDEQYF	TGTGCCAGCAGTCCCGGGACCGCCTCGGACGAGCAGTACTTC
TRBV12-3/TRBV12-4	TRBD1	TRBJ1-5	-	CASSYRGSQPQHF	TGTGCCAGCAGTTACAGGGGGAGCCAGCCCCAGCATTTT
TRBV28	TRBD1	TRBJ1-1	-	CASTDGTGGWYTEAFF	TGTGCCAGCACCGACGGGACAGGGGGCTGGTACACTGAAGCTTTCTTT
TRBV20-1	-	TRBJ1-6	-	CSAWDASLNLANSPLHF	TGCAGTGCCTGGGACGCGTCCCTTAATTTGGCGAATTCACCCCTCCACTTT
TRBV4-2	TRBD1	TRBJ2-7	many	CASSQDRVTYEQYF	TGCGCCAGCAGCCAAGACAGGGTAACCTACGAGCAGTACTTC
TRBV2	TRBD2	TRBJ2-5	few	CASGGSSGLYQETQYF	TGTGCCAGCGGCGGGTCTAGCGGGCTGTACCAAGAGACCCAGTACTTC
TRBV5-1	TRBD2	TRBJ2-2	-	CASSYGLAVKGTGELFF	TGCGCCAGCAGCTACGGACTAGCGGTAAAAGGGACCGGGGAGCTGTTTTTT
TRBV4-1	-	TRBJ2-1	-	CASCQASANYNEQFF	TGCGCCAGCTGCCAGGCTAGCGCGAATTACAATGAGCAGTTCTTC
TRBV27	TRBD2	TRBJ2-7	many	CASSSGTSGSEQYF	TGTGCCAGCAGTTCCGGGACTAGCGGGAGCGAGCAGTACTTC
TRBV29-1	-	TRBJ2-1	-	CSVVSGAREQFF	TGCAGCGTTGTTTCGGGGGCGCGTGAGCAGTTCTTC
TRBV10-3	-	TRBJ1-6	-	CAISESSFYLHF	TGTGCCATCAGTGAGTCGTCCTTCTACCTCCACTTT
TRBV6-4	-	TRBJ2-5	-	CASSDSYRALQETQYF	TGTGCCAGCAGTGACTCGTACAGGGCCCTCCAAGAGACCCAGTACTTC
TRBV12-3/TRBV12-4	-	TRBJ2-7	few	CASSRGAEYEQYF	TGTGCCAGCAGTAGGGGGGCCGAATACGAGCAGTACTTC
TRBV4-2	TRBD2	TRBJ2-3	few	CASSHDPSGSTDTQYF	TGTGCCAGCAGCCATGACCCTAGCGGGAGCACAGATACGCAGTATTTT
TRBV20-1	-	TRBJ1-1	few	CSASWADNTEAFF	TGCAGTGCTAGTTGGGCGGATAACACTGAAGCTTTCTTT
TRBV20-1	TRBD2	TRBJ2-7	few	CSAGTSGDYEQYF	TGCAGTGCCGGGACTAGCGGAGACTACGAGCAGTACTTC
TRBV25-1	-	TRBJ1-2	-	CASSTAYYSYTF	TGTGCCAGCAGTACAGCATACTATAGCTACACCTTC
TRBV5-1	TRBD2	TRBJ2-3	-	CASSPLAGALSDTQYF	TGCGCCAGCAGCCCCTTAGCGGGGGCCCTCTCAGATACGCAGTATTTT
TRBV6-6	TRBD1	TRBJ2-3	-	CASSRDRITDTQYF	TGTGCCAGCAGCAGGGACAGAATCACAGATACGCAGTATTTT
TRBV20-1	TRBD2	TRBJ2-7	few	CSARGTSEQYF	TGCAGTGCTAGAGGGACTAGCGAGCAGTACTTC
TRBV2	-	TRBJ1-1	few	CASSVSPKNTEAFF	TGTGCCAGCAGTGTTTCCCCGAAGAACACTGAAGCTTTCTTT
TRBV7-2	-	TRBJ2-7	-	CASSLGGMGSSYEQYF	TGTGCCAGCAGCTTGGGGGGTATGGGAAGCTCCTACGAGCAGTACTTC
TRBV27	TRBD2	TRBJ2-3	few	CASTSAGEDTQYF	TGTGCCAGCACGTCAGCGGGAGAGGATACGCAGTATTTT
TRBV7-9	-	TRBJ2-1	-	CASSLDRSDEQFF	TGTGCCAGCAGCTTAGATCGGAGCGATGAGCAGTTCTTC
TRBV20-1	-	TRBJ1-3	-	CSARGTGTSGNTIYF	TGCAGTGCTCGAGGCACCGGGACCTCTGGAAACACCATATATTTT
TRBV7-9	-	TRBJ2-1	-	CASSLFEGNEQFF	TGTGCCAGCAGCTTATTCGAGGGAAATGAGCAGTTCTTC
TRBV7-6	TRBD1	TRBJ2-4	few	CASSLGEGAGNIQYF	TGTGCCAGCAGCTTAGGCGAGGGGGCTGGAAACATTCAGTACTTC
TRBV4-1	TRBD2	TRBJ2-3	-	CASSQNPSGGPKDTQYF	TGCGCCAGCAGCCAAAATCCGTCGGGGGGGCCAAAGGATACGCAGTATTTT
TRBV20-1	-	TRBJ2-5	-	CSARRGGVQETQYF	TGCAGTGCACGGCGCGGGGGCGTCCAGGAGACCCAGTACTTC
TRBV5-1	-	TRBJ1-1	few	CASSLASGGEAFF	TGCGCCAGCAGCTTGGCCTCGGGGGGTGAAGCTTTCTTT
TRBV2	TRBD1	TRBJ2-7	few	CASSARQGIYEQYF	TGTGCCAGCAGTGCCAGACAGGGGATCTACGAGCAGTACTTC
TRBV28	-	TRBJ2-3	many	CASGPDTQYF	TGTGCCAGTGGTCCGGATACGCAGTATTTT
TRBV24-1	-	TRBJ2-5	-	CATSDNWGNNQETQYF	TGTGCCACCAGTGACAACTGGGGGAACAACCAAGAGACCCAGTACTTC
TRBV29-1	TRBD2	TRBJ2-1	few	CSVAGTSGGAFYNEQFF	TGCAGCGTGGCCGGGACTAGCGGGGGGGCCTTCTACAATGAGCAGTTCTTC
TRBV15	-	TRBJ2-7	-	CATSRASQGYEQYF	TGTGCCACCAGCAGGGCTAGTCAGGGCTACGAGCAGTACTTC
TRBV5-1	-	TRBJ2-3	many	CASSPYADTQYF	TGCGCCAGCAGCCCTTATGCAGATACGCAGTATTTT
TRBV5-1	TRBD2	TRBJ2-7	-	CASSYLAGGSSSYEQYF	TGCGCCAGCAGCTACCTAGCGGGGGGATCGAGCTCCTACGAGCAGTACTTC
TRBV12-3/TRBV12-4	-	TRBJ1-2	-	CASSFRNHYGYTF	TGTGCCAGCAGTTTCCGGAACCACTATGGCTACACCTTC
TRBV28	-	TRBJ1-3	-	CASSLWVSGNTIYF	TGTGCCAGCAGTTTATGGGTCTCTGGAAACACCATATATTTT
TRBV3-1	-	TRBJ1-5	few	CASSQDPPGVYRNQPQHF	TGTGCCAGCAGCCAAGATCCCCCAGGGGTGTATCGCAATCAGCCCCAGCATTTT
TRBV4-2	-	TRBJ2-1	many	CASSPRGSRDEHNEQFF	TGTGCCAGCAGCCCCAGGGGATCCCGGGACGAACACAATGAGCAGTTCTTC
TRBV28	TRBD1	TRBJ2-2	few	CASTFTGQGAGELFF	TGTGCCAGTACCTTCACGGGACAGGGGGCCGGGGAGCTGTTTTTT
TRBV12-3/TRBV12-4	-	TRBJ1-1	few	CASNAGRLNTEAFF	TGTGCCAGCAATGCTGGCAGACTTAACACTGAAGCTTTCTTT
TRBV5-1	-	TRBJ2-2	-	CASRVLDSNTGELFF	TGCGCCAGCAGGGTGCTCGACTCGAACACCGGGGAGCTGTTTTTT